This T cell receptor (beta chain) is drawn from a study of breast tumors, draining lymph nodes, adjacent tissues. Study-wide points: Compared with basal-like, luminal-like tumors shared significantly more repertoire with nontumor tissue.

The ends were cut back, 5 bases at V and 3 bases at J, with 14 bases in the middle. The germline gives CDR1 SEHNR, CDR2 FQNEAQ (reference sequence). This CDR3 has 15 residues. The sample holds many counts of this clonotype. The antigen remains undetermined. In TCRdb, the multiplex PCR reads were re-called with MiXCR into one record per CDR3 protein. The top ten hold almost 8.5% of the sample, which has under 70,000 distinct CDR3 sequences, less than 50% seen once. Material: breast tumor tissue. The TCR originated in a female donor with breast cancer. Some clones in this sample may be carry-over from other donors' samples. This rearrangement joins TRBV7-9 to TRBJ1-3; the D gene is possibly TRBD1 (5 bases). CDR3 nucleotides: TGTGCCAGCAGCACCACCCGGGACCTTGGAAACACCATATATTTT. As protein: CASSTTRDLGNTIYF.